The T cell receptor beta chain under discussion was sequenced for a study of shared clonotypes between healthy human individuals. Findings of the study overall: Sorted-subset samples were not fully sequenced, rarefaction indicated. Generation probabilities were higher for clonotypes shared across all four sorted-subset donors than for unshared ones.

Assay used: immunoSEQ multiplex PCR; TCRdb lists only in-frame clones, some missing. The sample shows more than 1,200,000 clones, 98% of them seen only once. The CDR3 is made up of 13 amino acids. V lost 4 bases to trimming and J lost 6 bases; unmatched junction nucleotides: 2. The germline CDR1 and CDR2 sequences are SGHNT and YENEEA. A word on this clone: The antigen is not known.

This clonotype was sampled from a man aged 30 to 39 in good health. The sample taken for sequencing was naive CD4+ T cells sorted from blood. As to subset: CD45RA+ positively selected. The chain joins TRBV11-3 to TRBJ2-1; 8 bases match TRBD2. The CDR3 reads CASSSLAGNEQFF. Written as DNA, the CDR3 is TGTGCCAGCAGCTCCCTAGCGGGCAATGAGCAGTTCTTC.